The source of this T cell receptor (beta chain) is a study of T-cell reconstitution after alpha-beta-depleted transplantation in children. Unique molecular identifiers were used to barcode this TCRbeta library. TCRdb re-analysed the PCR reads in MiXCR, keeping a single row per CDR3 protein. This sample carries some 840,000 distinct CDR3 sequences, around 17% of them seen once, and the ten largest clones take about 5%. General study results and limits: Expanded graft clones, several hundred of them, were reportedly the source of alpha-beta T cells about two months after transplant. Some patients owed their high day-60 TCRbeta diversity to surviving recipient T cells and thymic progenitors. After one year, T-cell counts and TCRbeta diversity mostly came from new T cells.

This clonotype was detected a few times. The antigen remains undetermined. Sample: PBMCs, mostly from graft donor cells, taken 360 days after TCRalphabeta/CD19-depleted stem cell transplant. The origin of this receptor is a male patient aged 10 to 17 who had a stem cell transplant for acute lymphoblastic leukemia, so the T cells may come from the graft donor.

The CDR3 is CASSLLGRLRRYEQYF. CDR3 in DNA: TGTGCCAGCAGTTTACTCGGTCGACTCCGGCGTTACGAGCAGTACTTC. The chain links TRBV27 to TRBJ2-7; D is undetermined. The V end was cut by 2 bases, the J end by 4 bases, with 18 bases between. The CDR3 spans 16 residues. The V gene's germline CDR1 is MNHEY and CDR2 SMNVEV (reference sequence).